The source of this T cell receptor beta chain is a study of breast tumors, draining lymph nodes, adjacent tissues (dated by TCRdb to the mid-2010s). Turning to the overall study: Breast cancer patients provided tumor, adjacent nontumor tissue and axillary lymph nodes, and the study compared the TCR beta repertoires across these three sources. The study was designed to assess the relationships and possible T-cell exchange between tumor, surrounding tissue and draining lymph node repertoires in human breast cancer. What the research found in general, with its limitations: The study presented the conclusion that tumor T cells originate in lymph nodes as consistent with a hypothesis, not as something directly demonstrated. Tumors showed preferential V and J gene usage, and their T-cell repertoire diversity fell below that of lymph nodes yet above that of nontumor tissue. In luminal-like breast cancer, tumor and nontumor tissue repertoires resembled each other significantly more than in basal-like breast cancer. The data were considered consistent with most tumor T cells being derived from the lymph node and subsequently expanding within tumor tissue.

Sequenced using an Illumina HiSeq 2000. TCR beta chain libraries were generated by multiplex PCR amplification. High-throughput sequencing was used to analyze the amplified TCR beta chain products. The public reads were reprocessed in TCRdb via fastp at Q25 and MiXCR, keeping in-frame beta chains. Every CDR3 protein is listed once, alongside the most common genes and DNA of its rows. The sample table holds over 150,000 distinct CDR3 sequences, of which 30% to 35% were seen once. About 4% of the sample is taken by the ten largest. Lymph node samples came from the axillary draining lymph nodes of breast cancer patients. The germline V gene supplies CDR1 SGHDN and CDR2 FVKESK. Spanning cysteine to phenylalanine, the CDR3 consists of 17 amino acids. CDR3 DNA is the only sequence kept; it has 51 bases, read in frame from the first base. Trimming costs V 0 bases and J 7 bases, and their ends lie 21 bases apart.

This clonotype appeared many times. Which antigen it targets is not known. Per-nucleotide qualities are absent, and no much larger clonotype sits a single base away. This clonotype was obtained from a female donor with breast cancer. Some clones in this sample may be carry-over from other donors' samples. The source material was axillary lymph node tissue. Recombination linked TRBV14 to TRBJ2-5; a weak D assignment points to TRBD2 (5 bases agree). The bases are TGTGCCAGCAGCCAAGATGTTGTAGGGAGAAGGTTTGTGACCCAGTACTTC. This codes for CASSQDVVGRRFVTQYF. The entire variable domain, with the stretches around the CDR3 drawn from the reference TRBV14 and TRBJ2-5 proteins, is EAGVTQFPSHSVIEKGQTVTLRCDPISGHDNLYWYRRVMGKEIKFLLHFVKESKQDESGMPNNRFLAERTGGTYSTLKVQPAELEDSGVYFCASSQDVVGRRFVTQYFGPGTRLLVL.